This entry features one T cell receptor (beta chain) sequence. Its antigen remains unidentified. Each CDR3 protein gets one entry after TCRdb re-called the 5' RACE reads with MiXCR. Of a few hundred thousand distinct CDR3 sequences listed, 15% to 20% were seen once; the top ten hold around a third. This record comes from a study of CD8 T cells in ankylosing spondylitis. General study results and limits: Disease-linked clones displayed a CD8+ phenotype and appeared relatively rarely in peripheral blood. As reported, disease-linked clones showed significant enrichment in matched ankylosing spondylitis synovial fluid.

Trimming shortened V by 5 bases and J by 3 bases, and 14 bases separated the two germline ends. There are 14 residues in the CDR3. Germline loops: CDR1 SEHNR, CDR2 FQNEAQ (reference sequence). This chain connects TRBV7-9 to TRBJ2-7, with D possibly TRBD2 on 5 matching bases. This receptor was obtained from a male donor with ankylosing spondylitis or in good health (not recorded which). The specimen was blood, either unsorted or a sorted T cell fraction (not recorded which). CDR3 protein: CASSTTLENYEQYF. The CDR3 DNA reads TGTGCCAGCAGCACCACACTAGAAAACTACGAGCAGTACTTC.